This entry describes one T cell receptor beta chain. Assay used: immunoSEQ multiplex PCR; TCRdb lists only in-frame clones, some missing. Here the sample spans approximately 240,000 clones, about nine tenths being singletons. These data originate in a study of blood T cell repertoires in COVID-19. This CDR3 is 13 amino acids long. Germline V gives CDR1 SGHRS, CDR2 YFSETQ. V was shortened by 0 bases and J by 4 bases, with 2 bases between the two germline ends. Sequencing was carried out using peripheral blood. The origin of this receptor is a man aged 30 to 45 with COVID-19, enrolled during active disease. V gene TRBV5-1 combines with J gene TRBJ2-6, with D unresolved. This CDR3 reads CASSLAGANVLTF. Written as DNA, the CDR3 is TGCGCCAGCAGCTTGGCGGGGGCCAACGTCCTGACTTTC. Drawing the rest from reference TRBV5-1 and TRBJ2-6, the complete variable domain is KAGVTQTPRYLIKTRGQQVTLSCSPISGHRSVSWYQQTPGQGLQFLFEYFSETQRNKGNFPGRFSGRQFSNSRSEMNVSTLELGDSALYLCASSLAGANVLTFGAGSRLTVL.